The present T cell receptor beta chain was sequenced within a study of cytomegalovirus exposure and HLA in healthy donors. Study summary: From donors who were HLA-typed, an early data release held 75 million to 85 million unique TCRs.

Remarks on this clone: Its target is not known.

V dropped 4 bases and J dropped 2 bases, with 13 bases sitting between them. There are 15 residues in the CDR3. The V gene's germline CDR1 is SGHNT and CDR2 YYREEE (reference sequence). Study findings and constraints: In terms of immune exposure information, only CMV serostatus was available. Later analysis associated a missense DCLRE1C variant with TCR beta V- and J-gene trimming. There were 150 or so TCR beta chains listed as cytomegalovirus-associated.

PCR involved 60 Vbeta and 13 Jbeta primers. Libraries were prepared by immunoSEQ multiplex PCR; TCRdb keeps only in-frame clonotypes and omits some of them. This table has around 280,000 clones, over 85% appearing once. The clonotype originates from a woman in her late teens or twenties in good health and CMV-seronegative. Sequenced: PBMCs. The chain joins TRBV5-4 to TRBJ2-1; TRBD1 might be the D (5 bases). DNA for the CDR3: TGTGCCAGCAGCGTCGACAGTAGTCCCTACAATGAGCAGTTCTTC. Protein product: CASSVDSSPYNEQFF.